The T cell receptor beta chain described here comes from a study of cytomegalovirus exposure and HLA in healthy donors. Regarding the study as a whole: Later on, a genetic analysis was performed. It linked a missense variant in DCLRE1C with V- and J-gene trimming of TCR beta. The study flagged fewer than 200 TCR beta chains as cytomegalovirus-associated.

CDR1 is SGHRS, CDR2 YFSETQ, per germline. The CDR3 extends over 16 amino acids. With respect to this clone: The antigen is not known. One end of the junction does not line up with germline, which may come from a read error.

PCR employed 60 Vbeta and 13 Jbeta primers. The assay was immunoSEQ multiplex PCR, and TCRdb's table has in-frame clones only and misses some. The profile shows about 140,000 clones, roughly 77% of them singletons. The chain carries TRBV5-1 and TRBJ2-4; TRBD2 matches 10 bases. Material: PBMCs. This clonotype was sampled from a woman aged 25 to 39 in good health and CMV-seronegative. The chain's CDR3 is CVSSATVAGGKNIQYF. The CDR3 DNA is TGCGTCAGCAGCGCGACCGTAGCGGGGGGCAAAAACATTCAGTACTTC. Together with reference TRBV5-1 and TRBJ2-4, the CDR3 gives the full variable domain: KAGVTQTPRYLIKTRGQQVTLSCSPISGHRSVSWYQQTPGQGLQFLFEYFSETQRNKGNFPGRFSGRQFSNSRSEMNVSTLELGDSALYLCVSSATVAGGKNIQYFGAGTRLSVL.